This T cell receptor beta chain was identified in a study of cytomegalovirus exposure and HLA in healthy donors. Study-wide results and caveats: Overall, around 160 TCR beta chains were annotated as cytomegalovirus-associated. In a later analysis, at a false discovery rate of 0.05, approximately 15,000 TCR beta sequences matched HLA alleles. Sequence variants that were highly shared formed a cluster that was likely a sequencing artifact. Versus the roughly 690-donor mean, an Asian-associated ancestry cluster reportedly showed fewer N-insertions in a later analysis.

13 Jbeta primers and 60 Vbeta primers were used for the PCR. Measured with immunoSEQ multiplex PCR; TCRdb has only the in-frame clones, and not every one. The data show about 190,000 clones, roughly 87% seen once. Regarding this clone: No antigen is known for it.

Per germline, CDR1 MNHNS and CDR2 SASEGT. V dropped 8 bases and J dropped 7; count of bases not matched to a gene: 8. This CDR3 region has 13 residues. The chain links TRBV6-1 to TRBJ2-1; 7 bases are a match to TRBD1. Sequenced material: PBMCs. The receptor comes from a boy aged 2 to 10 in good health and CMV-seronegative. The CDR3: CASHGQARNEQFF. CDR3 nucleotide sequence: TGTGCCAGCCATGGACAGGCGAGGAATGAGCAGTTCTTC.